These 24 T cell receptor beta chains were all obtained from the same sample, sequenced in a study of blood T cells in healthy people across ages. With a J-beta primer mix and a sample-barcoded 5' primer, a second PCR ran 7 to 11 cycles. Each CDR3 protein gets one entry after TCRdb re-called the 5' RACE reads with MiXCR. The sample shows over 600,000 distinct CDR3 sequences, around 20% of them seen only once. Input material: blood. Receptors were obtained from a man in his 70s in good health.

The chain has TRBV6-5 and TRBJ1-1, with D perhaps matching TRBD1 (6 bases). This CDR3 has 14 residues. V was shortened by 5 bases and J by 5 bases, with 15 bases between the two germline ends. The V gene's germline CDR1 is MNHEY and CDR2 SVGAGI. Here the CDR3 reads CASSTEGGGTEAFF. DNA for the CDR3: TGTGCCAGCAGTACCGAAGGGGGTGGGACTGAAGCTTTCTTT.

Points on this clonotype: A much bigger clone sits one base away, suggesting this may be a read error. This chain uses TRBV6-5 with TRBJ2-2; no definite D call. In germline, CDR1 is MNHEY, CDR2 SVGAGI. V lost 2 bases and J 3 bases, leaving 1 base between the germline ends. There are 12 residues in the CDR3. The CDR3 loop is CASSYDTGELFF. The CDR3 DNA reads as TGTGCCAGCAGTTACGACACCGGGGAGCTGTTTTTT.

This chain links TRBV3-1 with TRBJ1-5; maybe TRBD1 (6 bases). Germline V CDR1 and CDR2: LGHDT, YNNKEL (reference sequence). V lost 2 bases to trimming and J lost 6 bases, with 11 bases between them. This CDR3 comprises 14 residues. The CDR3 loop reads CASSQTGLTQPQHF. The CDR3 nucleotides are TGTGCCAGCAGCCAAACAGGGCTGACTCAGCCCCAGCATTTT.

This clonotype was seen a handful of times. The gene calls are TRBV12-3 or TRBV12-4 and TRBJ2-5; a possible D gene is TRBD1 (6 bases). The CDR3 is 14 residues long. Trimming cost V 5 bases and J 4 bases, with 14 bases left between them. The CDR3 reads CASSPIQGGETQYF. CDR3 bases: TGTGCCAGCAGTCCAATTCAAGGGGGAGAGACCCAGTACTTC.

This clonotype turned up a few times. This chain connects TRBV28 to TRBJ2-1, with TRBD2 identical over 10 bases. This CDR3 is 15 amino acids long. V lost 5 bases, J lost 7 bases, and 8 bases stayed unmatched. Germline V gene sequence: CDR1 MDHEN, CDR2 SYDVKM. CDR3 coding DNA: TGTGCCAGCAGTCCAGCGGGAGGGCCTTTGAATGAGCAGTTCTTC. It is translated as CASSPAGGPLNEQFF.

The J gene is TRBJ1-3, the V gene TRBV4-2, with D hard to call. V lost 0 bases and J 2 bases, leaving 8 bases between the germline ends. The germline V gene encodes CDR1 LGHNA and CDR2 YNFKEQ. CDR3 length: 15 residues. The CDR3 protein is CASSQELVTGNTIYF. DNA of the CDR3: TGTGCCAGCAGCCAAGAACTCGTCACTGGAAACACCATATATTTT.

About this clonotype: An end of the junction differs from the germline gene, which may be a read error. The chain joins TRBV20-1 to TRBJ2-2, with 9 bases that match TRBD2. The CDR3 runs to 15 residues. Germline assignment: CDR1 DFQATT and CDR2 SNEGSKA (reference sequence). For the CDR3, the DNA is TGCAGTGCTAGGGGAGCGGGAGGTATCACCGAGGAGCTGTTTTTT. Protein product: CSARGAGGITEELFF.

In regard to this clonotype: At one of its ends the junction is not consistent with the germline gene, which may arise from a read error. The chain couples TRBV9 to TRBJ2-2; D is possibly TRBD1 (6 bases). The CDR3 has 18 amino acids. Germline V gene lookup returns CDR1 SGDLS and CDR2 YYNGEE. The CDR3 loop is CASSALGAPGFNTGKLFF. The CDR3 DNA reads TGTGCCAGCAGCGCTTTGGGGGCGCCCGGGTTTAACACCGGGAAGCTGTTTTTT.

V gene TRBV3-1 combines with J gene TRBJ2-1; 16 bases align to TRBD2. This CDR3 spans 18 amino acids. Trimming cost V 4 bases and J 2 bases; bases outside gene matches: 5. Germline CDR1 reads LGHDT; CDR2 reads YNNKEL (reference sequence). The CDR3 DNA sequence: TGTGCCAGCAGCCGGACCGGGACTAGCGGGAGGGCCTACAATGAGCAGTTCTTC. Translating gives CASSRTGTSGRAYNEQFF.

This clonotype was recorded a few times. This chain joins TRBV12-3 or TRBV12-4 and TRBJ2-3; no clear D. Trimming stripped 3 bases from V and 5 bases from J, with 9 bases between. The CDR3 spans 13 residues. CDR3 DNA: TGTGCCAGCAGTTTGGTTGCGGAAGATACGCAGTATTTT. As protein: CASSLVAEDTQYF.

This clonotype was counted only a few times. The chain employs TRBV3-1 and TRBJ1-3; D is unclear. The CDR3 sequence is 15 residues long. V lost 0 bases and J 4 bases, leaving 10 bases between the germline ends. In germline, CDR1 is LGHDT, CDR2 YNNKEL (reference sequence). This chain's CDR3 is CASSQDRGLGNTIYF. In DNA form, the CDR3 reads TGTGCCAGCAGCCAAGATCGGGGTTTGGGAAACACCATATATTTT.

The J gene is TRBJ1-1, the V gene TRBV3-1; weak D call: TRBD1 (5 bases). Trimming removed 1 base from V and 4 bases from J, with 10 bases in between. The germline V gene has CDR1 LGHDT and CDR2 YNNKEL (reference sequence). CDR3 length: 14 residues. The DNA for the CDR3 is TGTGCCAGCAGCCAAGTCCAGGGAGTCACTGAAGCTTTCTTT. Its protein is CASSQVQGVTEAFF.

This clonotype was counted only a few times. The rearrangement links TRBV12-3 or TRBV12-4 to TRBJ1-2; 9 nucleotides agree with TRBD1. The CDR3 has 15 amino acids. V lost 5 bases, J lost 3 bases, and 7 bases stayed unmatched. In DNA, the CDR3 is TGTGCCAGCAGTCCTTACAGGGGGCTGGACTATGGCTACACCTTC. Amino acids: CASSPYRGLDYGYTF.

This clonotype was counted ten times or more. This chain joins TRBV28 and TRBJ1-5; 7 positions agree with TRBD1. The CDR3 runs to 12 residues. Trimming at V came to 6 bases and at J to 6 bases, leaving 2 bases not matched to a gene. The germline V gene has CDR1 MDHEN and CDR2 SYDVKM. The CDR3 coding sequence is TGTGCCAGCAGGACAGGGTTTCAGCCCCAGCATTTT. As protein: CASRTGFQPQHF. The whole variable domain, filled in from reference TRBV28 and TRBJ1-5, reads DVKVTQSSRYLVKRTGEKVFLECVQDMDHENMFWYRQDPGLGLRLIYFSYDVKMKEKGDIPEGYSVSREKKERFSLILESASTNQTSMYLCASRTGFQPQHFGDGTRLSIL.

The chain links TRBV7-2 to TRBJ2-3; the match to TRBD2 covers 9 bases. The V gene's germline CDR1 is SGHTA and CDR2 FQGNSA. V was pared by 5 bases and J by 1 base, with 10 bases of the junction left unmatched. This CDR3 comprises 17 residues. CDR3 nucleotides: TGTGCCAGCAGCCCCAGGGGGACTAGCATCCGCACAGATACGCAGTATTTT. It yields the protein CASSPRGTSIRTDTQYF.

This clonotype has only a few counts. The genes are TRBV14 and TRBJ2-5; TRBD1 is a possible D gene (5 bases). The J call is in doubt because the DNA end fits TRBJ2-7 better. Per germline, CDR1 SGHDN and CDR2 FVKESK. The CDR3 loop spans 15 amino acids. CDR3 nucleotide sequence: TGTGCCAGCAGCCAAGATATCGCAGGGACCTACGAGCAGTACTTC. Its protein is CASSQDIAGTYEQYF.

V and J are TRBV20-1 and TRBJ2-3, with TRBD1 identical over 12 bases. The CDR3 loop spans 16 amino acids. CDR1 is DFQATT, CDR2 SNEGSKA, per germline (reference sequence). V shed 6 bases and J 3 bases; nucleotides not matched to a gene: 10. CDR3 sequence reads: CSAGTGTGGRTDTQYF. The CDR3 DNA sequence: TGCAGTGCGGGCACCGGGACAGGGGGCCGAACAGATACGCAGTATTTT.

The sample holds a few counts of this clonotype. The chain uses TRBV4-1 and TRBJ1-5, with D possibly TRBD1 on 6 matching bases. The CDR3 is made up of 16 amino acids. The germline V gene encodes CDR1 MGHRA and CDR2 YSYEKL. V was pared by 1 base and J by 4 bases, with 14 bases between. CDR3 in amino acids: CASSQVAAGANQPQHF. The CDR3 bases are TGCGCCAGCAGCCAAGTGGCGGCGGGGGCGAATCAGCCCCAGCATTTT.

This chain links TRBV9 with TRBJ1-1; D uncertain. The CDR3 is 15 residues long. Trimming took 3 bases from V and 1 from J, leaving 13 bases between them. Germline V CDR1 and CDR2: SGDLS, YYNGEE. CDR3 sequence (DNA): TGTGCCAGCAGCGCCTTCCTTACCCAGAACACTGAAGCTTTCTTT. Amino acid sequence: CASSAFLTQNTEAFF.

This clonotype came up a few times. V usage is TRBV11-2 and J usage is TRBJ2-3, with 9 bases matching TRBD2. The V gene end was trimmed by 3 bases and the J gene end by 7 bases; junction bases not matched to a gene: 5. The germline V gene encodes CDR1 SGHAT and CDR2 FQNNGV. This CDR3 is built from 14 residues. CDR3 sequence reads: CASSLGLAGYTQYF. DNA of the CDR3: TGTGCCAGCAGCTTGGGGCTAGCGGGATATACGCAGTATTTT.

Ten or more counts support this clonotype. CDR3 protein: CASSVDRAAGYTF. CDR3 nucleotide sequence: TGTGCCAGCAGTGTCGACAGGGCGGCTGGCTACACCTTC. This chain links TRBV12-3 or TRBV12-4 with TRBJ1-2; TRBD1 aligns across 7 bases. The CDR3 is 13 amino acids. With V trimmed by 5 bases and J by 7 bases, 7 bases remained unmatched.

This clonotype was seen a few times. V is TRBV7-8 and J is TRBJ1-1, with D perhaps matching TRBD1 (6 bases). Looked up from germline, CDR1 is SGHVS and CDR2 is FQNEAQ. Trimming shortened V by 0 bases and J by 4 bases, and 15 bases separated the two germline ends. The CDR3 sequence is 16 residues long. This CDR3 reads CASSLAGHQVSTEAFF. The CDR3 nucleotides are TGTGCCAGCAGCTTAGCGGGACACCAGGTCAGCACTGAAGCTTTCTTT.

The CDR3 sequence: CASSADRSVGEQYF. CDR3 nucleotide sequence: TGTGCCAGCAGTGCCGACAGGTCCGTAGGTGAGCAGTACTTC. V is TRBV2 and J is TRBJ2-5, with D possibly matching TRBD1 (6 bases). The CDR3 runs 14 residues. Deletions cut 4 bases from V and 11 bases from J, with 20 bases between. CDR1 SNHLY and CDR2 FYNNEI come from the germline V gene.

The V gene is TRBV20-1, the J gene TRBJ2-2; D is perhaps TRBD2 (5 bases). Germline V gene sequence: CDR1 DFQATT, CDR2 SNEGSKA (reference sequence). This CDR3 is 18 amino acids long. Trimming shortened V by 1 base and J by 2 bases, and 20 bases separated the two germline ends. As DNA, the CDR3 is TGCAGTGCTAGAGGACCCCGAGCGCGTACTAGAAACACCGGGGAGCTGTTTTTT. Its protein is CSARGPRARTRNTGELFF.